One sample yielded the 20 T cell receptor beta chains listed below, sequenced in a study of blood T cell repertoires in COVID-19. Measured with immunoSEQ multiplex PCR; TCRdb has only the in-frame clones, and not every one. The data hold 350,000 or so clones, with over 70% observed a single time. Sequencing was performed on peripheral blood. The receptors come from a man aged 25 to 40 with active or convalescent COVID-19.

This rearrangement joins TRBV4-3 to TRBJ2-7, with D maybe TRBD2 (6 bases). V gave up 4 bases and J gave up 2 bases, with 9 bases separating them. Germline V gene data show CDR1 as LGHNA and CDR2 as YSLEER. The CDR3 has 13 amino acids. CDR3 coding DNA: TGCGCCAGCAGCCCGGGACTGGCCTACGAGCAGTACTTC. The encoded protein is CASSPGLAYEQYF.

The chain has TRBV5-1 and TRBJ1-4; D possibly corresponds to TRBD1 (5 bases). The CDR3 extends over 14 amino acids. Per germline, CDR1 SGHRS and CDR2 YFSETQ. The ends were cut back, 5 bases at V and 7 bases at J, with 15 bases in the middle. The CDR3 loop reads CASSYEGRGEKLFF. The CDR3 DNA follows: TGCGCCAGCAGTTACGAGGGGAGGGGTGAAAAACTGTTTTTT.

This clone was recorded only once. The CDR3 reads CASSFDRATNEKLFF. Written as DNA, the CDR3 is TGTGCCAGCAGCTTCGACAGGGCCACTAATGAAAAACTGTTTTTT. The chain links TRBV6-6 to TRBJ1-4; 7 bases are a match to TRBD1. With 6 bases clipped from V and 2 bases from J, the junction kept 6 bases outside the gene matches. Germline V gene sequence: CDR1 MNHNY, CDR2 SVGAGI (reference sequence). This CDR3 comprises 15 residues.

CDR3 sequence: CASSLEGTGVTEQFF. For the CDR3, the DNA is TGTGCCAGCAGCTTAGAGGGGACAGGGGTGACTGAGCAGTTCTTC. The gene calls are TRBV11-3 and TRBJ2-1; 10 bases align to TRBD1. This CDR3 comprises 15 residues. Germline V CDR1 and CDR2: SGHNT, YENEEA. The trim removed 0 bases at V and 9 bases at J, leaving 5 bases unmatched. Filled out from reference TRBV11-3 and TRBJ2-1, the complete variable domain reads EAGVVQSPRYKIIEKKQPVAFWCNPISGHNTLYWYLQNLGQGPELLIRYENEEAVDDSQLPKDRFSAERLKGVDSTLKIQPAELGDSAVYLCASSLEGTGVTEQFFGPGTRLTVL.

J is TRBJ1-4 and V is TRBV5-5; 7 bases fit TRBD1. With V trimmed by 3 bases and J by 7 bases, 18 bases remained unmatched. CDR3 length: 18 residues. In germline, CDR1 is SGHKS, CDR2 YYEKEE (reference sequence). In DNA form, the CDR3 reads TGTGCCAGCAGCTGGGGCGATAAAAACAGGGGAAGGGTTGAAAAACTGTTTTTT. This gives the protein CASSWGDKNRGRVEKLFF.

The chain couples TRBV30 to TRBJ1-2; TRBD1 aligns across 7 bases. The CDR3 has 15 residues. Per the germline V gene, CDR1 is GTSNPN and CDR2 is SVGIG (reference sequence). V shed 4 bases and J 1 base; nucleotides not matched to a gene: 9. CDR3 sequence reads: CAWTRDRFLNYGYTF. Written as DNA, the CDR3 is TGTGCCTGGACAAGGGACAGATTCCTTAACTATGGCTACACCTTC. Full variable domain (rest looked up from reference TRBV30 and TRBJ1-2): SQTIHQWPATLVQPVGSPLSLECTVEGTSNPNLYWYRQAAGRGLQLLFYSVGIGQISSEVPQNLSASRPQDRQFILSSKKLLLSDSGFYLCAWTRDRFLNYGYTFGSGTRLTVV.

In its sample, this clone was seen once. The rearrangement joins TRBV19 to TRBJ1-1; D possibly corresponds to TRBD1 (5 bases). The CDR3 has 13 amino acids. V was cut by 2 bases and J by 11 bases, with 15 bases left in between. The V gene's germline CDR1 is LNHDA and CDR2 SQIVND (reference sequence). The CDR3 region has the DNA TGTGCCAGTAGTATACCGGCAGGGTTCGTTGCTTTCTTT. It yields the protein CASSIPAGFVAFF.

Note on this clone: Within the sample, other DNA sequences also encode this same CDR3. The V call is TRBV10-3, the J call TRBJ1-2, with 7 nucleotides matching TRBD1. The J segment lost 4 bases and the V segment lost 0 bases, leaving 2 bases of the junction unmatched. This CDR3 is 14 amino acids long. Germline assignment: CDR1 ENHRY and CDR2 SYGVKD. The CDR3 DNA follows: TGTGCCATCAGTGAGTCGGGACAGATCTATGGCTACACCTTC. This translates into CAISESGQIYGYTF.

The chain links TRBV9 to TRBJ1-1, with D perhaps TRBD1 (5 bases). The CDR3 contains 12 residues. Trimming pared 3 bases from V and 7 bases from J, leaving 10 bases between. CDR1 is SGDLS and CDR2 is YYNGEE in the germline V gene. The CDR3, as DNA: TGTGCCAGCAGCGGGGGCGGTGGTGAAGCTTTCTTT. It codes for CASSGGGGEAFF.

The chain links TRBV4-2 to TRBJ2-3, with 9 bases matching TRBD2. The CDR3 contains 18 residues. Germline V gene sequence: CDR1 LGHNA, CDR2 YNFKEQ. With 0 bases clipped from V and 2 bases from J, the junction kept 9 bases outside the gene matches. CDR3 region: CASSQESNLAGNTDTQYF. CDR3 DNA sequence: TGTGCCAGCAGCCAAGAGAGTAACCTAGCGGGAAACACAGATACGCAGTATTTT.

This sequence joins TRBV3-1 (or the pseudogene TRBV3-2) and TRBJ1-2, with D possibly matching TRBD1 (5 bases). The ends were cut back, 0 bases at V and 9 bases at J, with 8 bases in the middle. The CDR3 runs to 12 residues. The germline gives CDR1 LGHDT, CDR2 YNNKEL (reference sequence). CDR3 protein: CASSQERGSYTF. Written as DNA, the CDR3 is TGTGCCAGCAGCCAAGAACGGGGGAGCTACACCTTC.

This chain connects TRBV5-1 to TRBJ2-1; perhaps TRBD1 as D (7 bases). Germline CDR1 and CDR2: SGHRS and YFSETQ. The V end lost 1 base, the J end lost 1 base, and 21 bases lay between the germline ends. CDR3 length: 19 residues. The CDR3 DNA sequence: TGCGCCAGCAGCTTGAGGGGGCCGCTGCGGGATTGGTCCTACAATGAGCAGTTCTTC. Translated, it gives CASSLRGPLRDWSYNEQFF.

The chain uses TRBV4-1 and TRBJ1-4; 9 bases are shared with TRBD1. V shed 6 bases, J shed 7 bases, and the junction held 12 bases outside the gene matches. The CDR3 has 16 amino acids. The germline gives CDR1 MGHRA, CDR2 YSYEKL. The CDR3 DNA reads as TGCGCCAGCAGGCACCATCCGGGACAGGGCCTTGAAAAACTGTTTTTT. This encodes CASRHHPGQGLEKLFF.

The chain carries TRBV6-5 and TRBJ1-6; 8 bases map to TRBD1. J gave up 8 bases and V 6 bases, and 3 bases lay outside the gene matches. Germline V gene lookup returns CDR1 MNHEY and CDR2 SVGAGI. The CDR3 totals 13 residues. The CDR3 here is CASSGQGYSPLHF. As DNA, the CDR3 is TGTGCCAGCAGCGGACAGGGTTATTCACCCCTCCACTTT.

The chain uses TRBV4-2 and TRBJ2-1, with TRBD2 identical over 7 bases. The CDR3 runs 19 residues. The germline CDR1 and CDR2 sequences are LGHNA and YNFKEQ. The V segment lost 1 base and the J segment 7 bases; nucleotides outside the gene matches: 19. The CDR3 DNA sequence: TGTGCCAGCAGCCAAGTTATTCGGGGGAGGGCACCTAGAGGGAATGAGCAGTTCTTC. This encodes CASSQVIRGRAPRGNEQFF.

This clone was detected only a few times. CDR3 in DNA: TGTGCCAGCAGCTTAGTACGGGAAAACAATGAGCAGTTCTTC. It translates to CASSLVRENNEQFF. This sequence joins TRBV11-3 and TRBJ2-1; tentatively, D is TRBD2 (5 bases). This CDR3 spans 14 amino acids. The V end was cut by 1 base, the J end by 5 bases, with 9 bases between. Germline CDR1 reads SGHNT; CDR2 reads YENEEA.

This chain connects TRBV5-1 to TRBJ2-5; D is perhaps TRBD2 (6 bases). V was pared by 2 bases and J by 4 bases, with 12 bases between. In germline, CDR1 is SGHRS, CDR2 YFSETQ. The CDR3 is made up of 14 amino acids. The CDR3 DNA sequence: TGCGCCAGCAGCTTACTTTGGGGAGGAGAGACCCAGTACTTC. Protein sequence: CASSLLWGGETQYF. Drawing the rest from reference TRBV5-1 and TRBJ2-5, the complete variable domain is KAGVTQTPRYLIKTRGQQVTLSCSPISGHRSVSWYQQTPGQGLQFLFEYFSETQRNKGNFPGRFSGRQFSNSRSEMNVSTLELGDSALYLCASSLLWGGETQYFGPGTRLLVL.

The chain is built from TRBV12-2 and TRBJ2-7; the table's D call, TRBD2, has no DNA check behind it. TRBV12-2 is assigned pseudogene status. CDR3 length: 17 residues. The CDR3 protein is CASRLALAGESTYEQYF. In DNA form, the CDR3 reads TGTGCAAGTCGCTTAGCCCTAGCGGGAGAGAGCACCTACGAGCAGTACTTC.

The chain carries TRBV7-9 and TRBJ2-1; TRBD2 is a possible D gene (6 bases). V lost 5 bases, J lost 6 bases, and 11 bases lay in between. This CDR3 contains 13 residues. Germline V CDR1 and CDR2: SEHNR, FQNEAQ (reference sequence). The DNA of the CDR3 is TGTGCCAGCAGCCCGTGGAGGGGCAATGAGCAGTTCTTC. Residues: CASSPWRGNEQFF.

The rearrangement uses TRBV30 and TRBJ1-1; no reliable D call. This CDR3 contains 13 residues. Per germline, CDR1 GTSNPN and CDR2 SVGIG (reference sequence). V was shortened by 1 base and J by 2 bases, with 8 bases between the two germline ends. The CDR3 sequence is CAWSAPGNTEAFF. The CDR3 nucleotides read TGTGCCTGGAGTGCACCGGGAAACACTGAAGCTTTCTTT.